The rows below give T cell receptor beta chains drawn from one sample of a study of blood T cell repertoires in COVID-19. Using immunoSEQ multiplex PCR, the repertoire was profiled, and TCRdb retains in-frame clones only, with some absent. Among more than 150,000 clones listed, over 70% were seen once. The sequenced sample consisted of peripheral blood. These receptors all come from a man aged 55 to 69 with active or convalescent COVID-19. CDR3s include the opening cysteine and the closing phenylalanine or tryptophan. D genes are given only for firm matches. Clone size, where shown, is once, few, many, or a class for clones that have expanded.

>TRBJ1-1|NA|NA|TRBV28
TGTGCCAGCAGTTTAGATCCGTTCTACAACACTGAAGCTTTCTTT
CASSLDPFYNTEAFF
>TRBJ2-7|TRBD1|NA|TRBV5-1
TGCGCCAGCAGCTTCGAGGGGGCTCCCTCCTACGAGCAGTACTTC
CASSFEGAPSYEQYF
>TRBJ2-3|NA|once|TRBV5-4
TGTGCCAGCAGCTTGCGAGGGCCAGATACGCAGTATTTT
CASSLRGPDTQYF
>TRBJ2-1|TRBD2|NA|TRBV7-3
TGTGCCAGCAGGCCTCCGGGACTAGCGGGAGGAGGGGAGCAGTTCTTC
CASRPPGLAGGGEQFF
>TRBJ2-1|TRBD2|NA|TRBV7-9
TGTGCCAGCAGCCTACTAGCGGGAGTGGGAAATGAGCAGTTCTTC
CASSLLAGVGNEQFF
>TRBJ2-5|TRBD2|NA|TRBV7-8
TGTGCCAGCAGCTTATGGTCTAGCGGGAGATCCCAAGAGACCCAGTACTTC
CASSLWSSGRSQETQYF
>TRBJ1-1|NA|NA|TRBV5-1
TGCGCCAGCAGCTTTGACGGGTCTATCGGGACTGAAGCTTTCTTT
CASSFDGSIGTEAFF
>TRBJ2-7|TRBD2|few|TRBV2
TGTGCCAGCAGTCCATCCCGCGGGAGCACCTACGAGCAGTACTTC
CASSPSRGSTYEQYF
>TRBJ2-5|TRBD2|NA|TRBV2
TGTGCCAGCATAGGGCGGGAGGGCCAAGAGACCCAGTACTTC
CASIGREGQETQYF
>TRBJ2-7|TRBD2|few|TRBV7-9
TGTGCCAGCAGCTTTACTAGCGGGAGTCTCTACGAGCAGTACTTC
CASSFTSGSLYEQYF
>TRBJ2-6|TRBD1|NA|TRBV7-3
TGTGCCAGCAGCTTAACGGGCAGGGGGAACTCTGGGGCCAACGTCCTGACTTTC
CASSLTGRGNSGANVLTF
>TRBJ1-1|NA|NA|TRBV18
TGTGCCAGCTCACCGGGGTACGGGGACACTGAAGCTTTCTTT
CASSPGYGDTEAFF
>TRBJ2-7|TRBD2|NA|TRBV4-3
TGCGCCAGCAGCCAAGAAGGGACTAGCGGCTTCCCTAAGTACTTC
CASSQEGTSGFPKYF
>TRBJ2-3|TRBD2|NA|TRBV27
TGTGCCAGCAAAGGCCGGGGGGGTTCCACAGATACGCAGTATTTT
CASKGRGGSTDTQYF
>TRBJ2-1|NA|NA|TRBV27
TGTGCCAGCAGTTTATTCCCAGTTTACAATGAGCAGTTCTTC
CASSLFPVYNEQFF
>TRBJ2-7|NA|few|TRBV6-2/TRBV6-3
TGTGCCAGCAGTTCCGTATCCTACGAGCAGTACTTC
CASSSVSYEQYF
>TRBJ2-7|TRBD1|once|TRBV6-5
TGTGCCAGCAGGGGGACAGGTGGGACCTACGAGCAGTACTTC
CASRGTGGTYEQYF
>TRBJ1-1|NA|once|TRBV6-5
TGTGCCAGCAGTTACGGGGGGGGGAACACTGAAGCTTTCTTT
CASSYGGGNTEAFF
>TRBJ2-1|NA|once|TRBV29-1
TGCAGCGTATCAAAGACAGGTGGCTACAATGAGCAGTTCTTC
CSVSKTGGYNEQFF
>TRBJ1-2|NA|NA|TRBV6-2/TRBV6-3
TGTGCCAGCAGTCATCAACAGGGCCGCTACACCTTC
CASSHQQGRYTF
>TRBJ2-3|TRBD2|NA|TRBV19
TGTGCCAGTAGTCCAAGCCCCGGGGGGAGCACAGATACGCAGTATTTT
CASSPSPGGSTDTQYF
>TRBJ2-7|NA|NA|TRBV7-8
TGTGCCAGCAGCCTCCGCTACGAGCAGTACTTC
CASSLRYEQYF
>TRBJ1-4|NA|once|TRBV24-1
TGTGCCACCAGTGAGCGGACAGCCAGTAATGAAAAACTGTTTTTT
CATSERTASNEKLFF
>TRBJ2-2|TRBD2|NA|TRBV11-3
TGTGCCAGCAGCTTGGGAGGGCGCACCGGGGAGCTGTTTTTT
CASSLGGRTGELFF
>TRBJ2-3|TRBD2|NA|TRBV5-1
TGCGCCAGCAGCTCACGGACCAGCGGGAGTGGTTGGGATACGCAGTATTTT
CASSSRTSGSGWDTQYF
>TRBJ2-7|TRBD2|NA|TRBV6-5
TGTGCCAGCAGGCCACTAGCGTACGAGCAGTACTTC
CASRPLAYEQYF
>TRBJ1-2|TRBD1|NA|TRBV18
TGTGCCAGCTCACGTACAGGGGGCGCGGAATATGGCTACACCTTC
CASSRTGGAEYGYTF
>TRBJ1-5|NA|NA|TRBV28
TGTGCCAGCAGTGCGAGGCGGACAAGCGGAGGGCAGCCCCAGCATTTT
CASSARRTSGGQPQHF
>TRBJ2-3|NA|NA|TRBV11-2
TGTGCCAGCAGCTTAAGGGGGAGTGGGGCAGATACGCAGTATTTT
CASSLRGSGADTQYF
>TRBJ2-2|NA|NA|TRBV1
TGCACCAGCAGCCATGGACGGGGGGGCCCGACCGGGGAGCTGTTTTTT
CTSSHGRGGPTGELFF
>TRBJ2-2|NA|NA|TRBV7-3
TGTGCCAGCAGCGCCGACTCCAACACCGGGGAGCTGTTTTTT
CASSADSNTGELFF
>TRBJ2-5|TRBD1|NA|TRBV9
TGTGCCAGCAGTGAGGGACAGGGGGCGGGCGGGACCCAGTACTTC
CASSEGQGAGGTQYF
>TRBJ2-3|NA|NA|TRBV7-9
TGTGCCAGCAGTTCCCCCCCCGGACAGAGTAGCACAGATACGCAGTATTTT
CASSSPPGQSSTDTQYF
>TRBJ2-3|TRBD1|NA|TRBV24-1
TGTGCCACCGCGGGACAGGGCACAGATACGCAGTATTTT
CATAGQGTDTQYF
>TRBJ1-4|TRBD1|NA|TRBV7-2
TGTGCCAGCAGCAAGGAGGGGGCGACTAATGAAAAACTGTTTTTT
CASSKEGATNEKLFF
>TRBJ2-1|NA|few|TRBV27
TGTGCCAGCAGTAGGCGGAACAACTACAATGAGCAGTTCTTC
CASSRRNNYNEQFF
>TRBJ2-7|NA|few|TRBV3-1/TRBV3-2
TGTGCCAGCAGCCAAGGCCAGCGGTCCTACTTC
CASSQGQRSYF
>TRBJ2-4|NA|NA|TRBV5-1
TGCGCCAGCAGCAACCCCGAGGGGGATGACATTCAGTACTTC
CASSNPEGDDIQYF
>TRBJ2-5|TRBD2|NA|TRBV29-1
TGCAGCGTGGGAAGCGGGAAGGGGGAGACCCAGTACTTC
CSVGSGKGETQYF
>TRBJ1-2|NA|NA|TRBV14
TGTGCCAGCAGCCAAGGGGGGGGCTATGGCTACACCTTC
CASSQGGGYGYTF